By its share, the clone carrying this T cell receptor (beta chain) is medium-sized. Its antigen is currently unknown. The record originates from a study of tumor-infiltrating lymphocytes in primary liver carcinoma. Study as a whole: Participating patients were men and women between 30 and 69 years old. There were tumors of stage T1-T3 N0M0, each 4.2 to 10 cm across.

Study-level results: With p = 0.039, the top-250-clone fraction in tumors significantly exceeded that in blood.

The input was about 500 ng total RNA; TCR beta cDNA was made from it with a constant-region primer. Three-round nested multiplex PCR performed with slightly modified ARM-PCR produced the TCR beta libraries. With TRBV1-TRBV30 forward primers and a C-beta reverse primer, the first two PCR rounds were run for approximately 9 cycles each. TCRdb re-called the multiplex PCR reads through MiXCR, storing one row per CDR3 protein. The sample holds some 32,000 distinct CDR3 sequences, 75% to 85% seen once. The tissue used was unsorted bulk material of about 17-33 mg. RNA and DNA were co-extracted from it with the AllPrep DNA/RNA mini kit. Viable tumor cell content exceeded 80% in every tumor sample. This CDR3 is 17 amino acids long. Germline CDR1 reads SGHAT; CDR2 reads FQNNGV. V lost 2 bases, J lost 2 bases, and 16 bases lay in between.

This chain joins TRBV11-2 and TRBJ2-1; D is tentatively TRBD1 or TRBD2 (6 bases each). This TCR derives from a man aged 40-49 years with primary liver carcinoma and hepatitis B virus infection. The sequenced sample was liver tumor tissue from sampling region 5. Described subset: tumor region T5, tumor centre. The CDR3 protein is CASSLTVRGGTYNEQFF. CDR3 coding DNA: TGTGCCAGCAGCTTAACGGTCAGGGGAGGTACCTACAATGAGCAGTTCTTC.